The 9 T cell receptor beta chains below all came from one sample that was sequenced in a study of metastatic and nonmetastatic thyroid tumors. Ahead of thyroid surgery, no patient had received treatment of any kind. With MiXCR, TCRdb reprocessed the PCR reads. The sample lists some 9,100 clones, roughly 9.8% occurring once. The sequenced sample consisted of tumor tissue. These receptors all stem from a female donor with papillary thyroid cancer or a benign thyroid nodule (not recorded which). Some clones in this sample may be carry-over from other donors' samples.

As regards this clone: This may be a read error, as it is one base from a much larger clone. Other DNA sequences of this sample code for an identical CDR3. The gene calls are TRBV5-6 and TRBJ2-1; D unresolved. The CDR3 has 13 amino acids. The V and J ends lost 0 bases and 4 bases respectively, with 5 bases between them. Germline loops: CDR1 SGHDT, CDR2 YYEEEE. CDR3 bases: TGTGCCAGCAGCTTGGATACGTACAATGAGCAGTTCTTC. This gives the protein CASSLDTYNEQFF.

A note on this clone: One end of the junction is discordant with germline, which a read error may explain. This rearrangement joins TRBV29-1 to TRBJ1-1; D not certain. Germline V CDR1 and CDR2: SQVTM, ANQGSEA. The CDR3 loop spans 13 amino acids. The DNA of the CDR3 is TGCAGCGTCCCCGGGCGGGGATACACTGAATCTTTCTTT. It translates to CSVPGRGYTESFF.

This clone has at least ten counts. Just one base apart from a much larger clone, this may be a read error. V and J are TRBV2 and TRBJ2-6; weak D call: TRBD2 (7 bases). The CDR3 has 16 amino acids. CDR1 is SNHLY, CDR2 FYNNEI, per germline. This chain's CDR3 is CASRVQGVSGANVPTF. The CDR3 coding sequence is TGTGCCAGCAGAGTACAGGGAGTGAGCGGGGCCAACGTCCCGACTTTC.

As concerns this clone: The identical CDR3 is also encoded by other nucleotide sequences in the sample. The chain is built from TRBV20-1 and TRBJ2-5; 7 bases line up with TRBD1. CDR3 length: 14 residues. Germline loops: CDR1 DFQATT, CDR2 SNEGSKA (reference sequence). The J segment lost 1 base and the V segment lost 4 bases, leaving 6 bases of the junction unmatched. This CDR3 is CSATLDRTQETQYF. CDR3 sequence (DNA): TGCAGTGCTACCCTGGACAGGACCCAAGAGACCCAGTACTTC.

This sequence joins TRBV7-2 and TRBJ1-6, with D uncertain. The germline V gene encodes CDR1 SGHTA and CDR2 FQGNSA. CDR3 length equals 15 residues. The ends were cut back, 1 base at V and 7 bases at J, with 11 bases in the middle. This CDR3 is CASSLGVSVNSPLHF. Written as DNA, the CDR3 is TGTGCCAGCAGCTTAGGGGTCAGTGTAAATTCACCCCTCCACTTT.

This clone was seen ten or more times. The CDR3 reads CASSPPRGRTGELFF. As DNA, the CDR3 is TGTGCCAGCTCACCACCGCGCGGTCGAACCGGGGAGCTGTTTTTT. The chain carries TRBV18 and TRBJ2-2; unclear D gene. This CDR3 has 15 residues. With 0 bases removed from V and 5 bases from J, the gap between germline ends came to 10 bases. CDR1 is KGHSH, CDR2 LQKENI, per germline. Full variable domain (rest looked up from reference TRBV18 and TRBJ2-2): NAGVMQNPRHLVRRRGQEARLRCSPMKGHSHVYWYRQLPEEGLKFMVYLQKENIIDESGMPKERFSAEFPKEGPSILRIQQVVRGDSAAYFCASSPPRGRTGELFFGEGSRLTVL.

By share, this clone ranks as medium-sized. This rearrangement joins TRBV2 to TRBJ1-2, with D perhaps matching TRBD1 (5 bases). V shed 5 bases and J shed 2 bases, with 9 bases lying between them. The germline V gene encodes CDR1 SNHLY and CDR2 FYNNEI. This CDR3 region has 13 residues. The chain's CDR3 is CASSPRGNYGYTF. As DNA, the CDR3 is TGTGCCAGCAGTCCCCGGGGGAACTATGGCTACACCTTC.

In its sample, this clone was seen many times. An end of the junction does not agree with germline; a read error may underlie this. In DNA, the CDR3 is TGTACCAGCAGCCGGACTAGTACTTACAATGAGCAGTTCTTC. It specifies CTSSRTSTYNEQFF. The genes are TRBV6-1 and TRBJ2-1, with 7 bases fitting TRBD2. The germline V gene has CDR1 MNHNS and CDR2 SASEGT. The CDR3 is 14 residues long.

This clone occurred many times. This chain connects TRBV9 to TRBJ2-5; 11 bases are shared with TRBD1. Per germline, CDR1 SGDLS and CDR2 YYNGEE. Trimming cost V 3 bases and J 5 bases; bases outside gene matches: 9. This CDR3 region has 16 residues. The CDR3 DNA follows: TGTGCCAGCAGCGGTTCCGGGACAGGGGGAAGGGAGACCCAGTACTTC. Its protein product is CASSGSGTGGRETQYF.